This TCR beta chain came from a study of Ad26.COV2.S vaccination and SARS-CoV-2 variants. Study context: Doses of Ad26.COV2.S were injected into muscle once or twice, 56 days apart.

Repertoires were generated with immunoSEQ multiplex PCR, while TCRdb's copy carries only in-frame clones and drops some. The sample shows around 450,000 clones, 80% to 95% of them seen only once. Comment on this clone: The target antigen is unknown.

General study results and limits: The TCR-based breadth and depth measures might underestimate overall T cell responses. For non-spike TCRs, breadth in vaccine recipients resembled that in placebo recipients.

Treatment meaning: around 19 received Ad26.COV2.S at low or high dose, single or two shots; about 5 received placebo; per-sample allocation not given. Sample collection was performed on day 63 after the first vaccine or placebo injection. Germline V gene data show CDR1 as SGDLS and CDR2 as YYNGEE. With 0 bases removed from V and 0 bases from J, the gap between germline ends came to 7 bases. The CDR3 is 15 residues long. The chain combines TRBV9 with TRBJ2-1; D remains ambiguous. This TCR derives from a person aged 18-60 years who received the Ad26.COV2.S COVID-19 vaccine or a placebo. Source: peripheral blood, taken in a trial of Ad26.COV2.S vaccine versus placebo. CDR3 coding DNA: TGTGCCAGCAGCGTAGAACCGATCTCCTACAATGAGCAGTTCTTC. Encoded protein: CASSVEPISYNEQFF.